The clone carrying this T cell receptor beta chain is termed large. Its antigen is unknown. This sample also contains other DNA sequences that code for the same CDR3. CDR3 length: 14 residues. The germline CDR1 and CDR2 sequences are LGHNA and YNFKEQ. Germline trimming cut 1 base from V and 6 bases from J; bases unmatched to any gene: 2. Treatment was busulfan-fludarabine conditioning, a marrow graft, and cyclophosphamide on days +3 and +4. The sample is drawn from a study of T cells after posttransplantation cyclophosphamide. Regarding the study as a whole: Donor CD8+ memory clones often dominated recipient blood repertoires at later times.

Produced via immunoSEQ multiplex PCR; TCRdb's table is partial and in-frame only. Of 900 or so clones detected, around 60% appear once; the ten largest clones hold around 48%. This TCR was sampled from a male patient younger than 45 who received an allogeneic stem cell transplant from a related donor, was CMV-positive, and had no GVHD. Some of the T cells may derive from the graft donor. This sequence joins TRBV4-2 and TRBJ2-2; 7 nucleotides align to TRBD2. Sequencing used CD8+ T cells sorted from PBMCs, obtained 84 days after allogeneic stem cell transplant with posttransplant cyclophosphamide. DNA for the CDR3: TGTGCCAGCAGCCAAGGACTAGCCCCCGGGGAGCTGTTTTTT. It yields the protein CASSQGLAPGELFF.